Listed below are T cell receptor beta chains from one sample, sequenced in a study of shared clonotypes between healthy human individuals. Generated by immunoSEQ multiplex PCR, the TCRdb table keeps only in-frame clones and is missing some. Of over 2 million clones in the sample, approximately 90% were seen once. The sequenced sample was naive CD4+ T cells from PBMCs. These receptors originate from a man younger than 35 in good health. Some clones in this sample may be carry-over from other donors' samples. CDR3s include the opening cysteine and the closing phenylalanine or tryptophan. A D gene is named only where the DNA matches it firmly. Clone size, where shown, is once, few, many, or a class for clones that have expanded.

-,TRBJ2-1,15,TRBV2,TRBD2,CASSKLAGGGDEQFF,TGTGCCAGCAGTAAACTAGCGGGAGGCGGAGATGAGCAGTTCTTC
-,TRBJ2-7,15,TRBV5-1,TRBD1,CASSLAGTGRYEQYF,TGCGCCAGCAGCTTGGCCGGGACAGGTCGCTACGAGCAGTACTTC
once,TRBJ1-5,15,TRBV18,-,CASSPAGQHNQPQHF,TGTGCCAGCTCACCTGCAGGACAGCACAATCAGCCCCAGCATTTT
-,TRBJ2-3,14,TRBV7-3,-,CASSLGLGTDTQYF,TGTGCCAGCAGCTTAGGCCTAGGCACAGATACGCAGTATTTT
-,TRBJ2-1,17,TRBV11-3,TRBD2,CASSLGTSGHSYNEQFF,TGTGCCAGCAGCTTAGGGACTAGCGGACACTCCTACAATGAGCAGTTCTTC
once,TRBJ2-7,13,TRBV6-6,TRBD2,CASAGTSSHEQYF,TGTGCCAGCGCCGGGACTAGCAGCCACGAGCAGTACTTC
-,TRBJ2-3,11,TRBV29-1,-,CSVEGGDTQYF,TGCAGCGTTGAAGGGGGCGATACGCAGTATTTT
-,TRBJ2-5,15,TRBV7-2,TRBD2,CASSHQSGRQETQYF,TGTGCCAGCAGTCATCAGAGCGGGAGACAGGAGACCCAGTACTTC
-,TRBJ2-2,12,TRBV2,-,CASGRDTGELFF,TGTGCCAGCGGTAGGGACACCGGGGAGCTGTTTTTT
-,TRBJ2-7,13,TRBV30,-,CAWTRGPRYEQYF,TGTGCCTGGACCCGCGGCCCCCGCTACGAGCAGTACTTC
-,TRBJ1-3,11,TRBV6-1,-,CATKDGNTIYF,TGTGCCACCAAAGATGGAAACACCATATATTTT
-,TRBJ2-1,16,TRBV4-1,TRBD2,CASSQPGTSGYNEQFF,TGCGCCAGCAGCCAGCCCGGGACTAGCGGTTACAATGAGCAGTTCTTC
once,TRBJ1-3,17,TRBV29-1,-,CSAKGPTENHSGNTIYF,TGCAGCGCCAAAGGACCGACAGAAAACCACTCTGGAAACACCATATATTTT
-,TRBJ2-3,15,TRBV11-3,-,CASSLVAGSTDTQYF,TGTGCCAGCAGCTTAGTTGCAGGAAGCACAGATACGCAGTATTTT
few,TRBJ2-3,11,TRBV2,-,CASSWADTQYF,TGTGCCAGCAGCTGGGCAGATACGCAGTATTTT
-,TRBJ1-4,15,TRBV5-1,-,CASSLGQVTDEKLFF,TGCGCCAGCAGCTTGGGACAGGTTACCGATGAAAAACTGTTTTTT
-,TRBJ2-1,15,TRBV25-1,-,CASSVSGGGRNEQFF,TGTGCCAGCAGTGTAAGCGGAGGGGGTAGGAATGAGCAGTTCTTC
-,TRBJ2-2,15,TRBV28,-,CASSLHRSNTGELFF,TGTGCCAGCAGTCTGCACAGGTCGAACACCGGGGAGCTGTTTTTT
-,TRBJ2-5,16,TRBV15,TRBD1,CATSRDPRGQWETQYF,TGTGCCACCAGCAGAGATCCCAGGGGGCAGTGGGAGACCCAGTACTTC
-,TRBJ2-3,13,TRBV2,-,CASSKLTGDTQYF,TGTGCCAGCAGTAAGCTAACAGGGGATACGCAGTATTTT
-,TRBJ2-1,15,TRBV5-1,TRBD2,CASSLGPSGNNEQFF,TGCGCCAGCAGCTTGGGTCCTAGCGGAAACAATGAGCAGTTCTTC
-,TRBJ2-5,15,TRBV19,-,CASSIDAQGQETQYF,TGTGCCAGTAGTATAGATGCACAGGGCCAAGAGACCCAGTACTTC